This T cell receptor beta chain was obtained from a study of blood T cell repertoires in COVID-19. Study at large: Sites in the United States, Italy and Spain provided acute and convalescent COVID-19 samples. Sample material is recorded as cDNA or gDNA derived from T cells, B-cell-depleted T cells, or PBMCs.

The CDR3 runs 16 residues. Germline assignment: CDR1 GTSNPN and CDR2 SVGIG (reference sequence). With 0 bases clipped from V and 5 bases from J, the junction kept 11 bases outside the gene matches. The authors' processing: Researchers report that nucleated cell counts were estimated from reference gene primer amplification. The protocol was immunoSEQ multiplex PCR, while the TCRdb copy is restricted to in-frame clones and leaves out a portion. V and J calls and clone size are given by that table; D and trimming were obtained from the DNA. The table shows around 200,000 clones, with 86% occurring only once.

This chain joins TRBV30 and TRBJ2-7; 9 bases are shared with TRBD1. Sequenced: peripheral blood. The origin of this receptor is a woman aged 50 to 60 with acute or convalescent COVID-19. The CDR3 DNA is TGTGCCTGGAGTGTAGATTTGGGACAGGGAGGCAACGAGCAGTACTTC. This codes for CAWSVDLGQGGNEQYF.